Shown below are 21 T cell receptor beta chains from a single sample sequenced in a study of beta chain features in type 1 diabetes. Reverse transcription of all isolated RNA meant that expressed TCRB transcripts were sequenced. TCRdb's copy holds only in-frame clones and misses some; the assay was immunoSEQ multiplex PCR. The repertoire consists of 130,000 to 150,000 clones, with about a tenth occurring once and the leading ten covering about 0.66%. Sequenced sample: central memory CD4+ T cells from blood. These receptors originate from a man aged 18 to 35 in good health.

This clone was counted between two and nine times. The rearrangement joins TRBV19 to TRBJ1-6; TRBD1 matches 10 bases. The CDR3 is 15 amino acids. J lost 10 bases, V lost 4 bases, and 7 bases had no gene match. Germline V lookup: CDR1 LNHDA, CDR2 SQIVND (reference sequence). CDR3 nucleotide sequence: TGTGCCAGTAGTACCTCCGGGACAGGGGACTCACCCCTCCACTTT. This codes for CASSTSGTGDSPLHF.

This clone showed up just a few times. The chain is built from TRBV7-9 and TRBJ1-6; 9 positions match TRBD1. With 5 bases clipped from V and 5 bases from J, the junction kept 4 bases outside the gene matches. This CDR3 contains 15 residues. Germline V lookup: CDR1 SEHNR, CDR2 FQNEAQ (reference sequence). The CDR3 here is CASSPWTGDNSPLHF. CDR3 nucleotide sequence: TGTGCCAGCAGCCCCTGGACAGGGGATAATTCACCCCTCCACTTT.

The genes are TRBV5-4 and TRBJ2-1, with a tentative D call TRBD2 (5 bases). Germline CDR1 and CDR2: SGHNT and YYREEE (reference sequence). This CDR3 region has 14 residues. V was clipped by 0 bases and J by 5 bases, with 9 bases between them. The CDR3 is CASSLERGNNEQFF. Here the CDR3 DNA reads TGTGCCAGCAGCTTGGAACGGGGAAACAATGAGCAGTTCTTC.

This clone was seen a handful of times. The chain couples TRBV10-3 to TRBJ2-5; the D gene is possibly TRBD2 (5 bases). The CDR3 is 14 amino acids. CDR1 and CDR2 from the germline V gene are ENHRY and SYGVKD. V dropped 4 bases and J dropped 1 base, with 10 bases sitting between them. CDR3 nucleotide sequence: TGTGCCATCAGTGCCCCTGAGGGCCAAGAGACCCAGTACTTC. It codes for CAISAPEGQETQYF.

This clone was counted many times. The chain carries TRBV18 and TRBJ2-7; D gene uncertain. This CDR3 spans 11 amino acids. Germline V lookup: CDR1 KGHSH, CDR2 LQKENI. The V gene lost 3 bases and the J gene lost 4 bases, with 4 bases spanning the gap. The CDR3 DNA reads as TGTGCCAGCTCACCGGAGTACGAGCAGTACTTC. This gives the protein CASSPEYEQYF.

Only a few counts were recorded for this clone. The rearrangement uses TRBV27 and TRBJ2-7; D may be TRBD1 (5 bases). The CDR3 loop spans 14 amino acids. V was trimmed by 1 base and J by 2 bases, leaving 9 bases between them. Germline lookup yields CDR1 MNHEY and CDR2 SMNVEV (reference sequence). CDR3 loop: CASSLWSGTYEQYF. CDR3 in DNA: TGTGCCAGCAGTTTATGGTCAGGGACCTACGAGCAGTACTTC.

The table lists this clone with a few counts. The chain combines TRBV30 with TRBJ1-6, with 7 bases lining up with TRBD1. V shed 4 bases, J shed 4 bases, and the junction held 1 base outside the gene matches. The CDR3 totals 13 residues. Looked up from germline, CDR1 is GTSNPN and CDR2 is SVGIG (reference sequence). The CDR3 region is CAWTGGYNSPLHF. The CDR3 DNA reads TGTGCCTGGACAGGGGGGTATAATTCACCCCTCCACTTT.

Only a few counts were recorded for this clone. The chain couples TRBV5-1 to TRBJ2-7; TRBD1 might be the D (6 bases). V lost 2 bases and J lost 3, with 12 bases in between. The CDR3 is made up of 14 amino acids. Per germline, CDR1 SGHRS and CDR2 YFSETQ. The chain's CDR3 is CASSFDRNLYEQYF. The CDR3 DNA reads as TGCGCCAGCAGCTTCGACAGGAATCTCTACGAGCAGTACTTC.

CDR3 in amino acids: CASSARGTGINEQYF. In nucleotides, the CDR3 is TGTGCCAGCAGTGCTCGGGGGACAGGGATCAACGAGCAGTACTTC. The gene calls are TRBV27 and TRBJ2-7, with 9 bases identical to TRBD1. J gave up 5 bases and V 5 bases, and 10 bases lay outside the gene matches. The CDR3 totals 15 residues. CDR1 MNHEY and CDR2 SMNVEV come from the germline V gene (reference sequence).

The V and J genes are TRBV7-8 and TRBJ2-5, with D possibly matching TRBD1 (5 bases). V shed 3 bases and J shed 5 bases, with 19 bases lying between them. Germline CDR1 reads SGHVS; CDR2 reads FQNEAQ. The CDR3 loop spans 16 amino acids. The CDR3 spells CASSFPGWGLGETQYF. As DNA, the CDR3 is TGTGCCAGCAGCTTCCCCGGGTGGGGCCTGGGGGAGACCCAGTACTTC.

This clone was picked up a small number of times. The chain carries TRBV5-8 and TRBJ1-5; a weak D match, TRBD1 (6 bases). The CDR3 runs to 17 residues. Germline V lookup: CDR1 SGHTS, CDR2 YDEGEE. Trimming pared 3 bases from V and 5 bases from J, leaving 21 bases between. The DNA of the CDR3 is TGTGCCAGCAGCTCCGGGGTTGGGGGGGGCCGCGATCAGCCCCAGCATTTT. Translated: CASSSGVGGGRDQPQHF. Supplemented by reference TRBV5-8 and TRBJ1-5, the full variable domain reads EAGVTQSPTHLIKTRGQQATLRCSPISGHTSVYWYQQALGLGLQFLLWYDEGEERNRGNFPPRFSGRQFPNYSSELNVNALELEDSALYLCASSSGVGGGRDQPQHFGDGTRLSIL.

This clone occurred a few times. The chain has TRBV6-6 and TRBJ2-7; the match to TRBD1 covers 8 bases. Losses at the gene ends were 2 bases for V and 2 bases for J; bases not matched to a gene: 8. The CDR3 is made up of 16 amino acids. Germline CDR1 MNHNY, CDR2 SVGAGI (reference sequence). The chain's CDR3 is CASSYGKGQATYEQYF. The CDR3 DNA reads as TGTGCCAGCAGTTACGGTAAGGGACAGGCTACCTACGAGCAGTACTTC.

This clone was recorded at least ten times. The rearrangement joins TRBV5-1 to TRBJ1-2; unclear D gene. With 2 bases removed from V and 5 bases from J, the gap between germline ends came to 10 bases. This CDR3 comprises 13 residues. Germline assignment: CDR1 SGHRS and CDR2 YFSETQ. CDR3 DNA: TGCGCCAGCAGCTTTTCCAGGTCGTATGGCTACACCTTC. Its translation: CASSFSRSYGYTF.

J is TRBJ2-2 and V is TRBV28, with 8 bases fitting TRBD2. The germline gives CDR1 MDHEN, CDR2 SYDVKM. CDR3 size: 15 residues. Unmatched junction bases numbered 7, after V lost 8 bases and J lost 2 bases. The CDR3 coding sequence is TGTGCCAGCGTGAGCCTAGCGGGTAACACCGGGGAGCTGTTTTTT. Its protein product is CASVSLAGNTGELFF. The full variable domain, rest sourced from reference TRBV28 and TRBJ2-2, is DVKVTQSSRYLVKRTGEKVFLECVQDMDHENMFWYRQDPGLGLRLIYFSYDVKMKEKGDIPEGYSVSREKKERFSLILESASTNQTSMYLCASVSLAGNTGELFFGEGSRLTVL.

A few counts support this clone. The sample contains more than one DNA sequence encoding this CDR3. The chain is built from TRBV27 and TRBJ1-1; perhaps TRBD1 as D (6 bases). CDR3 length: 13 residues. Germline CDR1 reads MNHEY; CDR2 reads SMNVEV (reference sequence). V lost 5 bases, J lost 4 bases, and 11 bases lay in between. The CDR3 DNA follows: TGTGCCAGCAGTCCTAGGGGGGGCACTGAAGCTTTCTTT. It translates to CASSPRGGTEAFF.

This clone came up a few times. The rearrangement links TRBV11-2 to TRBJ2-7; 7 bases fit TRBD2. With 3 bases clipped from V and 6 bases from J, the junction kept 8 bases outside the gene matches. The germline CDR1 and CDR2 sequences are SGHAT and FQNNGV. The CDR3 contains 14 residues. Here the CDR3 DNA reads TGTGCCAGCAGCTTTCGTCGGGGGGTAGCCGAGCAGTACTTC. Its protein is CASSFRRGVAEQYF. Using reference TRBV11-2 and TRBJ2-7 for the parts outside the CDR3, the full variable domain is EAGVAQSPRYKIIEKRQSVAFWCNPISGHATLYWYQQILGQGPKLLIQFQNNGVVDDSQLPKDRFSAERLKGVDSTLKIQPAKLEDSAVYLCASSFRRGVAEQYFGPGTRLTVT.

This clone has more than one count but fewer than ten. This rearrangement joins TRBV7-2 to TRBJ2-7; TRBD1 matches 9 bases. The CDR3 spans 15 residues. V trimming: 3 bases; J trimming: 4 bases; junction bases outside the gene matches: 7. Looked up from germline, CDR1 is SGHTA and CDR2 is FQGNSA. The CDR3 DNA reads as TGTGCCAGCAGCTTTACGGGGACAGGGCATTACGAGCAGTACTTC. Encoded protein: CASSFTGTGHYEQYF.

This clone ranks as medium-sized. The rearrangement uses TRBV4-1 and TRBJ1-5; a possible D gene is TRBD1 (5 bases). The CDR3 is 17 amino acids. Germline V CDR1 and CDR2: MGHRA, YSYEKL. Trimming removed 1 base at V and 5 bases at J, with 18 bases between. CDR3 amino acids: CASSQGPQRGFDQPQHF. The CDR3 DNA reads as TGCGCCAGCAGCCAAGGGCCTCAAAGGGGATTTGATCAGCCCCAGCATTTT.

The chain has TRBV6-5 and TRBJ1-2; 7 nucleotides align to TRBD1. Per germline, CDR1 MNHEY and CDR2 SVGAGI. The V and J ends lost 6 bases and 4 bases, in that order; junction bases with no gene match: 8. The CDR3 is made up of 14 amino acids. The CDR3 sequence: CASRDPGTAYGYTF. DNA for the CDR3: TGTGCCAGCAGGGACCCCGGGACAGCCTATGGCTACACCTTC.

This clone was found a few times. DNA of the CDR3: TGCGCCAGCAGCTTCGCTAGCGGGGATAAGACCCAGTACTTC. Translated, it gives CASSFASGDKTQYF. This chain connects TRBV5-1 to TRBJ2-5; TRBD2 matches at 9 bases. V trimming: 2 bases; J trimming: 6 bases; junction bases outside the gene matches: 5. Per germline, CDR1 SGHRS and CDR2 YFSETQ. This CDR3 has 14 amino acids.

This clone was seen a handful of times. This specimen includes other DNA sequences encoding the same CDR3. V gene TRBV5-1 combines with J gene TRBJ2-5, with 7 positions matching TRBD2. The CDR3 runs 14 residues. Per germline, CDR1 SGHRS and CDR2 YFSETQ. V gave up 2 bases and J gave up 5 bases; unmatched junction bases: 6. CDR3 DNA: TGCGCCAGCAGCTTAGGAGCGGGGCGTGAGACCCAGTACTTC. Translated: CASSLGAGRETQYF. Based on the CDR3 plus reference TRBV5-1 and TRBJ2-5, the full variable domain is KAGVTQTPRYLIKTRGQQVTLSCSPISGHRSVSWYQQTPGQGLQFLFEYFSETQRNKGNFPGRFSGRQFSNSRSEMNVSTLELGDSALYLCASSLGAGRETQYFGPGTRLLVL.